Following are 5 T cell receptor beta chains from one sample sequenced in a study of CD8 T cells in Susac syndrome. After extraction with the RNeasy kit, about 0.45 to 1 ug of the RNA was reverse transcribed using random hexamers. Each CDR3 protein gets one entry after TCRdb re-called the immunoSEQ multiplex PCR reads with MiXCR. Of about 160,000 distinct CDR3 sequences listed, 93% are singletons. Input material: CD4+ T cells from PBMCs. The receptor source for this set is a human donor in good health.

About this clonotype itself: Because the CDR3 is missing its conserved closing phenylalanine or tryptophan, this is likely a read error. The chain has TRBV4-1 and TRBJ2-1, with a weak D call TRBD2 (6 bases). CDR1 is MGHRA and CDR2 is YSYEKL in the germline V gene. There are 17 residues in the CDR3. V was pared by 4 bases and J by 4 bases, with 20 bases between. The CDR3 DNA follows: TGCGCCAGCAGCCCCGGGGGTACTCGTGGGGTGTACAATGAGCAGTTCTCC. Protein product: CASSPGGTRGVYNEQFS.

The chain recombines TRBV5-1 with TRBJ1-2; D is perhaps TRBD1 (6 bases). Germline V lookup: CDR1 SGHRS, CDR2 YFSETQ. The CDR3 has 15 amino acids. V was trimmed by 4 bases and J by 5 bases, leaving 18 bases between them. CDR3 DNA sequence: TGCGCCAGCAGCATCTGGTCAGGGGACCCTTATGGCTACACCTTC. Translated: CASSIWSGDPYGYTF.

The chain recombines TRBV25-1 with TRBJ2-5, with D uncertain. CDR3 size: 13 residues. Per germline, CDR1 MGHDK and CDR2 SYGVNS. V lost 6 bases and J 7 bases, leaving 15 bases between the germline ends. CDR3 amino acids: CASSPGGVVTQYF. The CDR3 DNA follows: TGTGCCAGCAGCCCGGGCGGAGTGGTGACCCAGTACTTC.

The chain recombines TRBV5-4 with TRBJ1-6; D might be TRBD1 (5 bases). The germline gives CDR1 SGHNT, CDR2 YYREEE (reference sequence). CDR3 length: 15 amino acids. V was pared by 0 bases and J by 8 bases, with 12 bases between. The CDR3 is CASSLGDGWDSPLHF. The DNA of the CDR3 is TGTGCCAGCAGCTTGGGGGACGGATGGGATTCACCCCTCCACTTT.

This clonotype has just one count. V usage is TRBV20-1 and J usage is TRBJ1-2, with D unclear. Between the trimmed V and J ends, which lost 6 bases and 1 base, there was a span of 9 bases. Germline values: CDR1 DFQATT, CDR2 SNEGSKA (reference sequence). The CDR3 totals 12 residues. The CDR3 reads CSAEASNYGYTF. CDR3 sequence (DNA): TGCAGTGCGGAGGCGAGTAACTATGGCTACACCTTC.